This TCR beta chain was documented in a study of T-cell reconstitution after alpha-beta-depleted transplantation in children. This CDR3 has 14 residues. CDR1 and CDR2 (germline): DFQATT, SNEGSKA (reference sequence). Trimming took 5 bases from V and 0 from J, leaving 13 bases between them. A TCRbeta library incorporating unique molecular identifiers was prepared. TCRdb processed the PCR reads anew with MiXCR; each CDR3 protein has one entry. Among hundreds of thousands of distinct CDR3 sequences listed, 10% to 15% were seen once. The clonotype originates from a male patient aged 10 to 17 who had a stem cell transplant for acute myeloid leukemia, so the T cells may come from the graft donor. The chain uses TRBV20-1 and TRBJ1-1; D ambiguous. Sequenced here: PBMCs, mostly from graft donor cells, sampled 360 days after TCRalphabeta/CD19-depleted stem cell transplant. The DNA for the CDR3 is TGCAGTGCTCGCGGACCTACTATGAACACTGAAGCTTTCTTT. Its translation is CSARGPTMNTEAFF.